This TCR beta chain derives from a study of tumor-infiltrating lymphocytes in localized non-small cell lung cancer. At the level of the study: Some samples were collected after neoadjuvant chemotherapy; smokers, never-smokers and several histologies were included. Each patient gave resected tumor and non-adjacent uninvolved lung tissue.

Data came from immunoSEQ multiplex PCR; TCRdb stores just in-frame clones and leaves some out. The sample records 9,500 to 10,000 clones, less than 75% being singletons. Worth noting for this clone: Its antigen is currently unknown.

The study, taken as a whole, reports: Available tissue quantity limited TCR sequencing to a patient subset.

Trimming shortened V by 8 bases and J by 1 base, and 2 bases separated the two germline ends. Germline CDR1 is SNHLY and CDR2 is FYNNEI. CDR3 length equals 10 residues. The clonotype comes from a human donor with non-small cell lung cancer. Specimen: lung tumor tissue. The chain couples TRBV2 to TRBJ2-5; D uncertain. The CDR3 loop reads CASGQETQYF. In DNA form, the CDR3 reads TGTGCCAGCGGCCAAGAGACCCAGTACTTC.